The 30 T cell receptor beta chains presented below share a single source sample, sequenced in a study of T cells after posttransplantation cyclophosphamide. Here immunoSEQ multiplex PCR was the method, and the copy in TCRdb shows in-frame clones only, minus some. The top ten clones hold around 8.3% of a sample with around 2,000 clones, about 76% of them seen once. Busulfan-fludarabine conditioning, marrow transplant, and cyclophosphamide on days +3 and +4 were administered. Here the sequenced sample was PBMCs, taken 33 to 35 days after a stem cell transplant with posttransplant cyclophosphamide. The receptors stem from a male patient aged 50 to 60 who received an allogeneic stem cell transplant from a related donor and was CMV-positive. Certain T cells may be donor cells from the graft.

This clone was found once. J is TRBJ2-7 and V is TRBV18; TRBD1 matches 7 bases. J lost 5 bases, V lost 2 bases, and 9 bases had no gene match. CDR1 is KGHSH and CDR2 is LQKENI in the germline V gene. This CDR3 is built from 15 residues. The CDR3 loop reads CASSPTGQGVHEQYF. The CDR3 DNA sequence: TGTGCCAGCTCACCAACCGGGCAGGGGGTCCACGAGCAGTACTTC.

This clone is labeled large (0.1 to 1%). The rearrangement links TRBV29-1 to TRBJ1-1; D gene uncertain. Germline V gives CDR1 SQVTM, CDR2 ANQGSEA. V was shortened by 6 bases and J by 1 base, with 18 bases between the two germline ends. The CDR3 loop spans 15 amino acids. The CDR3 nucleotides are TGCAGCGTCGACTCTGGAGTCACCTGGAACACTGAAGCTTTCTTT. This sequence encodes CSVDSGVTWNTEAFF.

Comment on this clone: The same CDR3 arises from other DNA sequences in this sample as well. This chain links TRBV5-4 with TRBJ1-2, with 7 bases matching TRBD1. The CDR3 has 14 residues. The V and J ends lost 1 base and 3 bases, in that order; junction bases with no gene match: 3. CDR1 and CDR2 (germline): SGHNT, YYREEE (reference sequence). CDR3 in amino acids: CASSLRQGDYGYTF. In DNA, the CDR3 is TGTGCCAGCAGCTTGAGACAGGGAGACTATGGCTACACCTTC. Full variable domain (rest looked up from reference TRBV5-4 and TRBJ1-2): ETGVTQSPTHLIKTRGQQVTLRCSSQSGHNTVSWYQQALGQGPQFIFQYYREEENGRGNFPPRFSGLQFPNYSSELNVNALELDDSALYLCASSLRQGDYGYTFGSGTRLTVV.

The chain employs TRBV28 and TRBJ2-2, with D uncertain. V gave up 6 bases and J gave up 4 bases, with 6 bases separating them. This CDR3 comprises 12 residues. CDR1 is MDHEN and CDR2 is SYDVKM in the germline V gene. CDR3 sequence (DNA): TGTGCCAGCAGGGGCTCCACCGGGGAGCTGTTTTTT. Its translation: CASRGSTGELFF. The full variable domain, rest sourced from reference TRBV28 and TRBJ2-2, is DVKVTQSSRYLVKRTGEKVFLECVQDMDHENMFWYRQDPGLGLRLIYFSYDVKMKEKGDIPEGYSVSREKKERFSLILESASTNQTSMYLCASRGSTGELFFGEGSRLTVL.

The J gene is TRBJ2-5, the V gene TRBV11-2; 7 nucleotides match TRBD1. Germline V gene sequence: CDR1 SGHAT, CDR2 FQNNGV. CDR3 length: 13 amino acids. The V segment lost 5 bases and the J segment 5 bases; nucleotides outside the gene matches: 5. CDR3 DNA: TGTGCCAGCAGCATTTGGGACAGCGAGACCCAGTACTTC. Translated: CASSIWDSETQYF.

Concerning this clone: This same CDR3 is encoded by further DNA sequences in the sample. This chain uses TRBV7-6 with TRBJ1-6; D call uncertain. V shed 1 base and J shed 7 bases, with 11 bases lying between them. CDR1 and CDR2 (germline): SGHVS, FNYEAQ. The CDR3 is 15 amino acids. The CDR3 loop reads CASSLERLYNSPLHF. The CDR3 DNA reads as TGTGCCAGCAGCTTAGAGCGATTATACAATTCACCCCTCCACTTT.

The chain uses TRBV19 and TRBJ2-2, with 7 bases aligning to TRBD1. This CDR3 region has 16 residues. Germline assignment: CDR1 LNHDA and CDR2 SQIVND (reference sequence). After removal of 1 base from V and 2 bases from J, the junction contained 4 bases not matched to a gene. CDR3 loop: CASSIAGTVNTGELFF. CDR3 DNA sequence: TGTGCCAGTAGTATAGCTGGGACAGTCAACACCGGGGAGCTGTTTTTT.

This CDR3 is CASSILPGAYYEQYF. The CDR3 DNA reads as TGTGCCAGCAGCATACTACCAGGGGCCTACTACGAGCAGTACTTC. J is TRBJ2-7 and V is TRBV7-7; D perhaps matches TRBD1 (6 bases). Trimming removed 5 bases at V and 3 bases at J, with 17 bases between. The CDR3 spans 15 residues. Germline V gene lookup returns CDR1 SSHAT and CDR2 FNYEAQ (reference sequence).

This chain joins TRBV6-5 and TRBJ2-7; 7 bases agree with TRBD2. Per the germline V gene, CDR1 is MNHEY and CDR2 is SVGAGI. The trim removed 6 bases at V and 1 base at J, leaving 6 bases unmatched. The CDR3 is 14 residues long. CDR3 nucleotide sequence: TGTGCCAGCAGCCCCTGGGGGGGGTCCTACGAGCAGTACTTC. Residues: CASSPWGGSYEQYF.

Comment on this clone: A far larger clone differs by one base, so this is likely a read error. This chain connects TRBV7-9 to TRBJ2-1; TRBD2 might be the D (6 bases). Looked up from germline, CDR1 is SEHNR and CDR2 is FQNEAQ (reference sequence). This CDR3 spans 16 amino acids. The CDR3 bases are TGTGCCAGCAGTTACCCGGGGGTAGCCGCCCACAATGGGCAGTTCTTC. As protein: CASSYPGVAAHNGQFF.

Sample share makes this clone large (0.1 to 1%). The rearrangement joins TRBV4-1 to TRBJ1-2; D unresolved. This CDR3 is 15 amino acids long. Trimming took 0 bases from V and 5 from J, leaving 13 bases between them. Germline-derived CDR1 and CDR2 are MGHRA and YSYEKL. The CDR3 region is CASSQDLAPGYGYTF. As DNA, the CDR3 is TGCGCCAGCAGCCAAGATCTGGCCCCGGGGTATGGCTACACCTTC.

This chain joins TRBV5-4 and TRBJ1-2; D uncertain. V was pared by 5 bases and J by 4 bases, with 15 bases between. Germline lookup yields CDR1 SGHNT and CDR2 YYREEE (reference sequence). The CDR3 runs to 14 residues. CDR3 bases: TGTGCCAGCAGGGGAAAGGGAGGAGGCTATGGCTACACCTTC. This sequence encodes CASRGKGGGYGYTF.

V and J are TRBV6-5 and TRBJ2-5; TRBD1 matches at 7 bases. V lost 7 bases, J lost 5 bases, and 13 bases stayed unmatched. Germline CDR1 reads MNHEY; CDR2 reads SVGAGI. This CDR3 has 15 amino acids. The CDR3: CASIGLGQSGETQYF. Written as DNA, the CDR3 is TGTGCCAGCATAGGCCTGGGACAGTCGGGGGAGACCCAGTACTTC.

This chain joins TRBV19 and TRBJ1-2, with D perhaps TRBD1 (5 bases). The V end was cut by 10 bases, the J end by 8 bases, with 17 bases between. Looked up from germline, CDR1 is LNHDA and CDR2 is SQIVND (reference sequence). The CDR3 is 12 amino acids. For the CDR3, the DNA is TGTGCCACCACCATAGGGGCGATCGGCTACACCTTC. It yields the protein CATTIGAIGYTF.

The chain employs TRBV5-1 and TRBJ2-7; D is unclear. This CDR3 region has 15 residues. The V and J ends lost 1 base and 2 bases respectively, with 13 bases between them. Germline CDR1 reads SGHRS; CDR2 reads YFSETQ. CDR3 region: CASSLLNSPAYEQYF. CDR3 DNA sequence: TGCGCCAGCAGCTTGTTAAACAGTCCGGCCTACGAGCAGTACTTC.

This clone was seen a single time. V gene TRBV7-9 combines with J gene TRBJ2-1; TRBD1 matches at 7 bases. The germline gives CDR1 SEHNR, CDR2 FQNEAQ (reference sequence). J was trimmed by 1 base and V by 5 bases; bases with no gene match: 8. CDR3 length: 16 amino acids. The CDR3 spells CASSGTGARSYNEQFF. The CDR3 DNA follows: TGTGCCAGCAGCGGCACAGGGGCGAGGTCCTACAATGAGCAGTTCTTC.

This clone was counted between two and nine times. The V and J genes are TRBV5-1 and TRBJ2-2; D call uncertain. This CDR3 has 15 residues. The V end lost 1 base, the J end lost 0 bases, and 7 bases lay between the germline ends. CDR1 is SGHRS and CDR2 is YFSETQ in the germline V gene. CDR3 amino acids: CASSLTPANTGELFF. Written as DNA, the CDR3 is TGCGCCAGCAGCTTGACACCCGCGAACACCGGGGAGCTGTTTTTT.

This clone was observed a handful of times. The CDR3 sequence: CASSWGLAGVRGDTQYF. The CDR3 nucleotides are TGTGCCAGCAGCTGGGGACTAGCGGGGGTACGCGGAGATACGCAGTATTTT. The chain combines TRBV9 with TRBJ2-3, with 14 bases aligning to TRBD2. The germline V gene encodes CDR1 SGDLS and CDR2 YYNGEE. The CDR3 has 17 residues. Trimming at V came to 4 bases and at J to 5 bases, leaving 9 bases not matched to a gene.

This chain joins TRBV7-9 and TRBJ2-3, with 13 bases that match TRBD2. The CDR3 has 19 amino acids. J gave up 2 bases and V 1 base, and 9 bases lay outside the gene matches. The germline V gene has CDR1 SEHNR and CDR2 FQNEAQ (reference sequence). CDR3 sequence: CASSLGQGLAGRHTDTQYF. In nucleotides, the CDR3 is TGTGCCAGCAGCTTAGGCCAGGGACTAGCGGGACGACACACAGATACGCAGTATTTT.

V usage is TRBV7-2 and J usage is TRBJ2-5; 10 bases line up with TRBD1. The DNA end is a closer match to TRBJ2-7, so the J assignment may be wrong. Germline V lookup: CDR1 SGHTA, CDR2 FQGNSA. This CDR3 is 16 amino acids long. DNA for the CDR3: TGTGCCAGCAGCCCTGCCGGGACAGGGGCATTTCTCGAGCAGTACTTC. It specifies CASSPAGTGAFLEQYF.

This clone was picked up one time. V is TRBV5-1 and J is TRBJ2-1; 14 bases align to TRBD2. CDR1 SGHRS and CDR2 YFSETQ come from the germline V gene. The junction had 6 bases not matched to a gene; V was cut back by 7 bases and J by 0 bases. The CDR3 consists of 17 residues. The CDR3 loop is CASLLGTSGSSYNEQFF. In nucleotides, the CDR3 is TGCGCCAGCCTACTTGGGACTAGCGGGAGCTCCTACAATGAGCAGTTCTTC. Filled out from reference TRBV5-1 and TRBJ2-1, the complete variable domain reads KAGVTQTPRYLIKTRGQQVTLSCSPISGHRSVSWYQQTPGQGLQFLFEYFSETQRNKGNFPGRFSGRQFSNSRSEMNVSTLELGDSALYLCASLLGTSGSSYNEQFFGPGTRLTVL.

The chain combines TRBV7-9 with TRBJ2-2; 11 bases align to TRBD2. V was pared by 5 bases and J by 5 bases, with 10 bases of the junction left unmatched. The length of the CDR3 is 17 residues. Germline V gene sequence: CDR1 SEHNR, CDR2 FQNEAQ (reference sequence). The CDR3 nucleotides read TGTGCCAGCAGCCACTATTTCCTAGCGGGAGGTACCGGGGAGCTGTTTTTT. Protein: CASSHYFLAGGTGELFF.

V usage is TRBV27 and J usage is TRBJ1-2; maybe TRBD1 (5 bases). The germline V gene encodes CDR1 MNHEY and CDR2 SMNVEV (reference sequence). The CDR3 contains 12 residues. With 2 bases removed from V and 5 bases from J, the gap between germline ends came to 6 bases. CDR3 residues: CASSLRGYGYTF. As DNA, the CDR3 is TGTGCCAGCAGTTTACGGGGGTATGGCTACACCTTC.

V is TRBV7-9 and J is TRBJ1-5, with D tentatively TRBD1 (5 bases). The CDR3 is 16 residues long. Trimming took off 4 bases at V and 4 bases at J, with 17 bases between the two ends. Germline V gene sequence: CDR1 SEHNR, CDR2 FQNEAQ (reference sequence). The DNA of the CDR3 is TGTGCCAGCAGCTCCAGCCAGGGTGGGCCAAATCAGCCCCAGCATTTT. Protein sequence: CASSSSQGGPNQPQHF.

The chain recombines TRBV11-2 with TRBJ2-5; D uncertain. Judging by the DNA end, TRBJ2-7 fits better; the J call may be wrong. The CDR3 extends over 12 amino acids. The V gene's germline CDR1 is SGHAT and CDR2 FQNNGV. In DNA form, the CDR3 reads TGTGCCAGCAGCTTTGTTTACTACGAGCAGTACTTC. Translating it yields CASSFVYYEQYF.

In DNA, the CDR3 is TGTGCCAGCAGCTGGACGGGGGAGGGGTTTTACGAGCAGTACTTC. Translation: CASSWTGEGFYEQYF. J is TRBJ2-7 and V is TRBV7-2; 7 nucleotides agree with TRBD2. Germline V gives CDR1 SGHTA, CDR2 FQGNSA. J was trimmed by 4 bases and V by 4 bases; bases with no gene match: 10. CDR3 length equals 15 residues.

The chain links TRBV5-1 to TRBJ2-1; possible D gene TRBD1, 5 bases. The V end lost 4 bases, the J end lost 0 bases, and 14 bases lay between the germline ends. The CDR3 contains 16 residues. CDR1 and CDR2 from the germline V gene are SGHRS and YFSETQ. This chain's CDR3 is CASSPEGEGSYNEQFF. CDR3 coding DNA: TGCGCCAGCAGCCCAGAAGGGGAAGGCTCCTACAATGAGCAGTTCTTC. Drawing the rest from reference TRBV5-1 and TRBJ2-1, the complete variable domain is KAGVTQTPRYLIKTRGQQVTLSCSPISGHRSVSWYQQTPGQGLQFLFEYFSETQRNKGNFPGRFSGRQFSNSRSEMNVSTLELGDSALYLCASSPEGEGSYNEQFFGPGTRLTVL.

CDR3 DNA sequence: TGTGCCAGCAGCTTCTTGCAGGGGGCCAACAATGAGCAGTTCTTC. This gives the protein CASSFLQGANNEQFF. This chain connects TRBV7-2 to TRBJ2-1; 8 bases are a match to TRBD1. CDR1 is SGHTA and CDR2 is FQGNSA in the germline V gene. Germline trimming cut 3 bases from V and 5 bases from J; bases unmatched to any gene: 6. CDR3 length equals 15 residues.

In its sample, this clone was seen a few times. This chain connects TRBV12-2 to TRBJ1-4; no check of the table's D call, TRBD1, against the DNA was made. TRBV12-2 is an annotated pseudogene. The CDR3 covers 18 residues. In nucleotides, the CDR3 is TGTGCAAGTCGCCAAAACTCCCGGGACAGTACCCACAATGAAAAACTGTTTTTT. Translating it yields CASRQNSRDSTHNEKLFF.

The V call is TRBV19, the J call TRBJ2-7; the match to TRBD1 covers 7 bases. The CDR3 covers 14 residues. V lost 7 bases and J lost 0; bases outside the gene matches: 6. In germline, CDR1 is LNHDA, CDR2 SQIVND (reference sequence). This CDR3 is CASTLTGRSYEQYF. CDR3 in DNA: TGTGCCAGTACTCTGACAGGGCGCTCCTACGAGCAGTACTTC. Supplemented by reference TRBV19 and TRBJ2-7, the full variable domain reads DGGITQSPKYLFRKEGQNVTLSCEQNLNHDAMYWYRQDPGQGLRLIYYSQIVNDFQKGDIAEGYSVSREKKESFPLTVTSAQKNPTAFYLCASTLTGRSYEQYFGPGTRLTVT.